These T cell receptor beta chains were read from a single sample in a study of cytomegalovirus exposure and HLA in healthy donors. The protocol was immunoSEQ multiplex PCR, while the TCRdb copy is restricted to in-frame clones and leaves out a portion. Of about 120,000 clones listed, 65% to 85% are singletons. The specimen was PBMCs. The receptors originated from a man between 50 and 59 years old in good health and CMV-seronegative. CDR3s include the opening cysteine and the closing phenylalanine or tryptophan. D genes are given only for firm matches. Expanded clones get a size class; other rows say once, few or many, or leave the size out.

TRBV7-2	TRBJ2-1	TRBD2	-	TGTGCCAGCAGCCCGGGACTAGCGGGGGGAAATGAGCAGTTCTTC	CASSPGLAGGNEQFF
TRBV2	TRBJ2-1	-	once	TGTGCCAGCAGTAGCGGGTTTTACAATGAGCAGTTCTTC	CASSSGFYNEQFF
TRBV28	TRBJ1-2	-	-	TGTGCCAGCCTGTCAGGGGCCATCATTTATGGCTACACCTTC	CASLSGAIIYGYTF
TRBV7-9	TRBJ2-2	TRBD1	once	TGTGCCAGCAGCTCGTGGACAGGGAACACCGGGGAGCTGTTTTTT	CASSSWTGNTGELFF
TRBV27	TRBJ2-7	TRBD2	-	TGTGCCAGCAGCTATAGCGGGGGCTCCTACGAGCAGTACTTC	CASSYSGGSYEQYF
TRBV6-5	TRBJ2-7	-	-	TGTGCCAGCAGCGGGGGTCTCGAGCAGTACTTC	CASSGGLEQYF
TRBV29-1	TRBJ2-5	-	-	TGCAGCGTTGAAGATCTGTCTTTAGAAGAGACCCAGTACTTC	CSVEDLSLEETQYF
TRBV19	TRBJ2-2	-	-	TGTGCCAGTAGTATACCAGGGGTCGGGGAGCTGTTTTTT	CASSIPGVGELFF
TRBV7-2	TRBJ2-4	TRBD1	-	TGTGCCAGCAGCACCCAGACAGGGCGGGAAAACATTCAGTACTTC	CASSTQTGRENIQYF
TRBV5-1	TRBJ1-5	-	-	TGCGCCAGCAGCCCTCAGGGGAGCAATCAGCCCCAGCATTTT	CASSPQGSNQPQHF
TRBV6-5	TRBJ1-2	-	once	TGTGCCAGCACCCTACGAAGGGAGTCGTATGGCTACACCTTC	CASTLRRESYGYTF
TRBV5-1	TRBJ2-7	TRBD2	-	TGCGCCAGCAGCTTGCACCGACTAGCGGGGGCCCCTACCTACGAGCAGTACTTC	CASSLHRLAGAPTYEQYF
TRBV5-1	TRBJ1-6	-	-	TGCGCCAGCAGCCAAGGGGAGGCGCGTTCACCCCTCCACTTT	CASSQGEARSPLHF
TRBV7-7	TRBJ2-2	-	once	TGTGCTAGCAGCTCTCAGGGTTCCGGGGAGCTGTTTTTT	CASSSQGSGELFF
TRBV6-5	TRBJ1-2	-	once	TGTGCCAGCAGAGAAACGGGATGGTATGGCTACACCTTC	CASRETGWYGYTF
TRBV5-4	TRBJ2-2	-	-	TGTGCCAGCAGCTTGTCACCTACGGGGGACCCTGGTACCGGGGAGCTGTTTTTT	CASSLSPTGDPGTGELFF
TRBV11-3	TRBJ2-2	-	few	TGTGCCAGCAGCTTTGGGGGGAACCGCCCCGGGGAGCTGTTTTTT	CASSFGGNRPGELFF
TRBV23-1	TRBJ2-1	-	-	TGCGCGCAGAGGCGGGTATTAATCTCCTACAATGAGCAGTTCTTC	CAQRRVLISYNEQFF
TRBV6-1	TRBJ1-1	-	-	TGTGCCAGCATTTTAAGGGGTAGGGTGCGGGAAGCTTTCTTT	CASILRGRVREAFF
TRBV6-5	TRBJ2-6	-	-	TGTGCCAGCAGTCGGAGAGGCGGGGCCAACGTCCTGACTTTC	CASSRRGGANVLTF
TRBV5-6	TRBJ1-5	-	-	TGTGCCAGCAGCTTGGAGACAGACAATCAGCCCCAGCATTTT	CASSLETDNQPQHF